Each of the 9 T cell receptor beta chains below was sequenced from the same sample in a study of T cells in Graves' hyperthyroidism and ophthalmopathy. Amplification yielded TCR beta CDR3 regions, with RNA transcripts as the source. TCR CDR3 regions were first amplified by RT-PCR with HTBI primers. TCRdb ran MiXCR on the multiplex PCR reads and lists one entry per CDR3 protein. Among roughly 630,000 distinct CDR3 sequences listed, 15% to 18% were seen once. Sequenced: blood. These receptors were obtained from a woman younger than 45 with Graves' hyperthyroidism.

This clonotype came up many times. This chain connects TRBV10-3 to TRBJ2-3, with D uncertain. With 0 bases removed from V and 1 base from J, the gap between germline ends came to 5 bases. Germline CDR1 reads ENHRY; CDR2 reads SYGVKD. The CDR3 is made up of 14 amino acids. The CDR3 loop is CAISESTRTDTQYF. The CDR3 nucleotides read TGTGCCATCAGTGAGTCGACTCGCACAGATACGCAGTATTTT.

This clonotype has more than one count but fewer than ten. The chain recombines TRBV30 with TRBJ2-1; D might be TRBD2 (8 bases). Germline CDR1 GTSNPN, CDR2 SVGIG (reference sequence). The length of the CDR3 is 16 residues. V lost 7 bases, J lost 3 bases, and 22 bases lay in between. The CDR3: CASTGGAGGLYNEQFF. CDR3 DNA sequence: TGTGCCTCCACGGGAGGGGCAGGGGGACTCTACAATGAGCAGTTCTTC. Full variable domain (missing parts from reference TRBV30 and TRBJ2-1): SQTIHQWPATLVQPVGSPLSLECTVEGTSNPNLYWYRQAAGRGLQLLFYSVGIGQISSEVPQNLSASRPQDRQFILSSKKLLLSDSGFYLCASTGGAGGLYNEQFFGPGTRLTVL.

In nucleotides, the CDR3 is TGTGCCAGTAGTATGGACAGTGGTGGCTTTTCACCCCTCCACTTT. Amino acids: CASSMDSGGFSPLHF. J is TRBJ1-6 and V is TRBV19; possible D gene TRBD1, 6 bases. V shed 3 bases and J shed 9 bases, with 15 bases lying between them. This CDR3 has 15 amino acids. Germline V lookup: CDR1 LNHDA, CDR2 SQIVND (reference sequence).

In its sample, this clonotype was seen many times. The chain combines TRBV18 with TRBJ2-5; TRBD2 might be the D (5 bases). V was clipped by 4 bases and J by 5 bases, with 14 bases between them. The CDR3 sequence is 14 residues long. The germline CDR1 and CDR2 sequences are KGHSH and LQKENI. The CDR3 DNA follows: TGTGCCAGCTCACTCGGCGGGTTGGACGAGACCCAGTACTTC. Its translation is CASSLGGLDETQYF.

This clonotype has more than one count but fewer than ten. The chain couples TRBV6-1 to TRBJ1-1, with D hard to call. V was trimmed by 6 bases and J by 0 bases, leaving 8 bases between them. This CDR3 comprises 13 residues. The V gene's germline CDR1 is MNHNS and CDR2 SASEGT. CDR3 sequence: CASRGYVNTEAFF. Here the CDR3 DNA reads TGTGCCAGCAGGGGATACGTGAACACTGAAGCTTTCTTT.

This clonotype was seen a few times. The chain has TRBV19 and TRBJ2-7; TRBD2 matches at 8 bases. Germline trimming cut 5 bases from V and 4 bases from J; bases unmatched to any gene: 10. CDR1 LNHDA and CDR2 SQIVND come from the germline V gene (reference sequence). The CDR3 runs to 15 residues. This chain's CDR3 is CASSPAGALRYEQYF. CDR3 nucleotides: TGTGCCAGTAGTCCAGCGGGAGCTCTCAGGTACGAGCAGTACTTC. The variable domain in full, completed from reference TRBV19 and TRBJ2-7, reads DGGITQSPKYLFRKEGQNVTLSCEQNLNHDAMYWYRQDPGQGLRLIYYSQIVNDFQKGDIAEGYSVSREKKESFPLTVTSAQKNPTAFYLCASSPAGALRYEQYFGPGTRLTVT.

Ten or more counts support this clonotype. The chain combines TRBV28 with TRBJ2-1; 13 bases are a match to TRBD2. Looked up from germline, CDR1 is MDHEN and CDR2 is SYDVKM. Losses at the gene ends were 6 bases for V and 6 bases for J; bases not matched to a gene: 5. This CDR3 comprises 15 residues. This CDR3 is CASSTGLAGVNEQFF. CDR3 nucleotide sequence: TGTGCCAGCAGCACAGGACTAGCGGGAGTCAATGAGCAGTTCTTC. The full variable domain, its missing parts supplied by reference TRBV28 and TRBJ2-1, is DVKVTQSSRYLVKRTGEKVFLECVQDMDHENMFWYRQDPGLGLRLIYFSYDVKMKEKGDIPEGYSVSREKKERFSLILESASTNQTSMYLCASSTGLAGVNEQFFGPGTRLTVL.

This clonotype was counted ten times or more. This chain joins TRBV5-1 and TRBJ2-7; the D is unclear. Germline CDR1 is SGHRS and CDR2 is YFSETQ. The CDR3 spans 16 residues. Deletions cut 3 bases from V and 3 bases from J, with 19 bases between. CDR3 loop: CASSSVFGSEYYEQYF. The CDR3 DNA sequence: TGCGCCAGCAGCTCTGTGTTTGGGTCGGAATACTACGAGCAGTACTTC. Supplemented by reference TRBV5-1 and TRBJ2-7, the full variable domain reads KAGVTQTPRYLIKTRGQQVTLSCSPISGHRSVSWYQQTPGQGLQFLFEYFSETQRNKGNFPGRFSGRQFSNSRSEMNVSTLELGDSALYLCASSSVFGSEYYEQYFGPGTRLTVT.

Many counts were recorded for this clonotype. The chain couples TRBV7-6 to TRBJ2-6; no firm D call. V was shortened by 2 bases and J by 2 bases, with 4 bases between the two germline ends. The CDR3 has 14 amino acids. Germline CDR1 and CDR2: SGHVS and FNYEAQ. CDR3 loop: CASSLFTGANVLTF. In nucleotides, the CDR3 is TGTGCCAGCAGCTTATTTACTGGGGCCAACGTCCTGACTTTC.